These T cell receptor beta chains were read from a single sample in a study of regulatory T cells in long-lasting Graves disease. TCRdb re-called the multiplex PCR reads through MiXCR, storing one row per CDR3 protein. The sample records 600,000 to 650,000 distinct CDR3 sequences, less than 20% being singletons. The same specimen was also included in a second study, on T cells in Graves' hyperthyroidism and ophthalmopathy.

Source: peripheral blood mononuclear cells (PBMCs), taken at new diagnosis, from a patient treated with antithyroid drugs. The receptors stem from a woman aged 30 to 39 with Graves disease. Each CDR3 is given with its conserved first and last residue. The D gene is left open where the match is weak. Size is omitted from some rows. Given values are once, few, many or a class for expanded clones.

J,size,V,D,DNA,CDR3
TRBJ2-7,few,TRBV6-2/TRBV6-3,TRBD1,TGTGCCAGCAGTTATCGGGGACAGCACTACGAGCAGTACTTC,CASSYRGQHYEQYF
TRBJ2-3,few,TRBV18,TRBD1,TGTGCCAGCTCACCTACGACAGGGCGGAGTACAGATACGCAGTATTTT,CASSPTTGRSTDTQYF
TRBJ1-5,few,TRBV19,TRBD1,TGTGCCAGTAGTATAAGACAGGGGAATCAGCCCCAGCATTTT,CASSIRQGNQPQHF
TRBJ2-3,few,TRBV7-9,TRBD2,TGTGCCAGCAGCTCGGAGACTAGCCGGCCCGCCCCCCATCGCACAGATACGCAGTATTTT,CASSSETSRPAPHRTDTQYF
TRBJ2-7,few,TRBV10-3,NA,TGTGCCATCAGTGCTTACTACGAGCAGTACTTC,CAISAYYEQYF
TRBJ2-1,NA,TRBV6-2/TRBV6-3,NA,TGTGCCAGCAGTTACTTATCCATTGCGGGCAATGAGCAGTTCTTC,CASSYLSIAGNEQFF
TRBJ1-1,many,TRBV28,NA,TGTGCCAGCAGTTTATTAGGGGCAGGGGAGACTGAAGCTTTCTTT,CASSLLGAGETEAFF
TRBJ1-1,NA,TRBV6-5,NA,TGTGCCAGCAGTTTCGGACTCATCACTGAAGCTTTCTTT,CASSFGLITEAFF
TRBJ1-1,NA,TRBV2,NA,TGTGCCAGCAGTTTCGGGGGGAATCCCACTGAAGCTTTCTTT,CASSFGGNPTEAFF
TRBJ1-1,many,TRBV5-1,NA,TGCGCCAGCAGCTTGGGGGTCGCAGGAGCGAACACTGAAGCTTTCTTT,CASSLGVAGANTEAFF
TRBJ1-1,once,TRBV28,NA,TGTGCCACCTCGTCGAGGGAGAACACTGAAGCTTTCTTT,CATSSRENTEAFF
TRBJ2-5,NA,TRBV28,TRBD1,TGTGCCAGCAGTTTAATGGGACAGGGACGTCAAGAGACCCAGTACTTC,CASSLMGQGRQETQYF
TRBJ2-2,few,TRBV7-2,NA,TGTGCCAGCAGCTTGGCTAGCTGGGCCGGGGAGCTGTTTTTT,CASSLASWAGELFF
TRBJ2-7,many,TRBV6-5,NA,TGTGCCAGCAGCTACCAGGGATCCTACGAGCAGTACTTC,CASSYQGSYEQYF
TRBJ1-5,NA,TRBV11-2,TRBD1,TGTGCCAGCAGCCGTACTATATACGACGGGACAGGTAATCAGCCCCAGCATTTT,CASSRTIYDGTGNQPQHF
TRBJ2-7,few,TRBV27,TRBD2,TGTGCCAGCAGTTTATCGACTAGCGGGACGTACGAGCAGTACTTC,CASSLSTSGTYEQYF
TRBJ2-3,NA,TRBV7-9,TRBD2,TGTGCCAGCAGCTTACTAGCGGGAGCGACAGATACGCAGTATTTT,CASSLLAGATDTQYF
TRBJ2-1,NA,TRBV5-1,NA,TGCGCCAGCACCCTGGATGGCGGATACAATGAGCAGTTCTTC,CASTLDGGYNEQFF
TRBJ2-3,many,TRBV3-1,NA,TGTGCCAGCAGCCAAGTCCGAACTCACACAGATACGCAGTATTTT,CASSQVRTHTDTQYF
TRBJ1-5,few,TRBV9,NA,TGTGCCAGCAGCGACGGGGGCCAGTATCAGCCCCAGCATTTT,CASSDGGQYQPQHF
TRBJ2-1,many,TRBV11-2,NA,TGTGCCAGCAGCCCCTTGGGAAGTGATGAGCAGTTCTTC,CASSPLGSDEQFF
TRBJ1-2,many,TRBV5-1,NA,TGCGCCAGCCGGACGACGGCGGGGGGCTATGGCTACACCTTC,CASRTTAGGYGYTF
TRBJ2-5,many,TRBV20-1,TRBD2,TGCAGTGCTTGCGGACTAGCGGGAGTAGAGCAAGAGACCCAGTACTTC,CSACGLAGVEQETQYF
TRBJ1-6,few,TRBV28,TRBD1,TGTGCCAGCAGTTTCCTAGGACAGGGCCCCTTTTATAATTCACCCCTCCACTTT,CASSFLGQGPFYNSPLHF
TRBJ2-1,NA,TRBV3-1,NA,TGTGCCAGCAGCCCTTTGGGTGAGGCGGACTACAATGAGCAGTTCTTC,CASSPLGEADYNEQFF
TRBJ2-1,NA,TRBV29-1,TRBD2,TGCAGCGTTGAACCGCGGGAGGGGTATGAGCAGTTCTTC,CSVEPREGYEQFF
TRBJ2-1,many,TRBV11-1,TRBD1,TGTGCCAGCACTCTGGAAACAGGGGGAGGCAATGAGCAGTTCTTC,CASTLETGGGNEQFF
TRBJ2-1,NA,TRBV3-1,TRBD2,TGTGCCAGCAGCCCCGGGACTAGCGGGGGTCTTGAGCAGTTCTTC,CASSPGTSGGLEQFF
TRBJ1-1,many,TRBV28,NA,TGTGCCAGCAGTTTATCGAGGGTAAGGGCGAACACTGAAGCTTTCTTT,CASSLSRVRANTEAFF
TRBJ1-2,many,TRBV28,TRBD1,TGTGCCAGCAGCCTATCGACAGGGGGCTACACCTTC,CASSLSTGGYTF
TRBJ2-5,NA,TRBV12-3/TRBV12-4,TRBD1,TGTGCCAGCAGGGTCGGCACAGGGGTCTTAGAGACCCAGTACTTC,CASRVGTGVLETQYF
TRBJ2-6,NA,TRBV29-1,NA,TGCAGCGTGCAAGCCACAGGGACCGGGGCCAACGTCCTGACTTTC,CSVQATGTGANVLTF
TRBJ2-7,many,TRBV27,NA,TGTGCCAGCAGTGGGGGACACGCGTCCGTTTACGAGCAGTACTTC,CASSGGHASVYEQYF
TRBJ2-7,many,TRBV2,NA,TGTGCCAGCAGTGGACATCGCTACGAGCAGTACTTC,CASSGHRYEQYF
TRBJ2-5,many,TRBV27,NA,TGTGCCAGCAGTTTGTGGGTTGGGGTCCAAGAGACCCAGTACTTC,CASSLWVGVQETQYF
TRBJ1-1,NA,TRBV18,TRBD1,TGTGCCAGCTCAAGCCCGGGACAGGGGCTAAACACTGAAGCTTTCTTT,CASSSPGQGLNTEAFF
TRBJ2-1,few,TRBV5-8,NA,TGTGCCAGCAGCTTGGAACAGGGTTTCGACAATGAGCAGTTCTTC,CASSLEQGFDNEQFF
TRBJ2-7,few,TRBV13,NA,TGTGCCAGCAGCGTTCAGTCGTCAACCCCACTCGAGCAGTACTTC,CASSVQSSTPLEQYF
TRBJ2-2,many,TRBV5-1,NA,TGCGCCAGCAGCGCCCTCAGGGAGGCGAACACCGGGGAGCTGTTTTTT,CASSALREANTGELFF
TRBJ2-3,NA,TRBV5-6,NA,TGTGCCAGCAGCTTAATAGGGGTTTACGGCACAGATACGCAGTATTTT,CASSLIGVYGTDTQYF
TRBJ1-5,many,TRBV12-3/TRBV12-4,TRBD1,TGTGCCAGCAGTTTAGGGCAGGGGGCGGATAGCAATCAGCCCCAGCATTTT,CASSLGQGADSNQPQHF
TRBJ2-2,many,TRBV11-2,TRBD2,TGTGCCAGCAGCTTAGGGAGGACTAGCCTGAGGACCGGGGAGCTGTTTTTT,CASSLGRTSLRTGELFF
TRBJ1-2,many,TRBV7-2,NA,TGTGCCAGCAGCTTACAGGAGGCCTTTAACTATGGCTACACCTTC,CASSLQEAFNYGYTF
TRBJ2-5,NA,TRBV28,TRBD1,TGTGCCAGCAGTCCCGGGACAGGCCTAGAGACCCAGTACTTC,CASSPGTGLETQYF
TRBJ2-7,many,TRBV20-1,NA,TGCAGTGCTAGAGTATGGTCCGAGCAGTACTTC,CSARVWSEQYF
TRBJ1-5,many,TRBV27,NA,TGTGCCAGCAGTTTATGGGGGGGACCGTTAAGCAATCAGCCCCAGCATTTT,CASSLWGGPLSNQPQHF
TRBJ2-3,many,TRBV5-1,NA,TGCGCCAGCAGCTACCACAGCACAGATACGCAGTATTTT,CASSYHSTDTQYF
TRBJ2-5,many,TRBV12-3/TRBV12-4,NA,TGTGCCAGCAGTTTTGGGCCCGCGCGGACCCAGTACTTC,CASSFGPARTQYF
TRBJ1-1,NA,TRBV18,TRBD1,TGTGCCAGCTCAGTGGGACAGGGGGATACTGAAGCTTTCTTT,CASSVGQGDTEAFF
TRBJ2-3,NA,TRBV5-1,NA,TGCGCCAGCAGCTTGGCGGGGGGCGGAGGAGTTAAGAATACGCAGTATTTT,CASSLAGGGGVKNTQYF
TRBJ1-1,NA,TRBV18,NA,TGTGCCAGCTCAAAGTCTCCGGGTGAAGCTTTCTTT,CASSKSPGEAFF
TRBJ2-2,few,TRBV9,TRBD1,TGTGCCAGCAGCGCCCGACAGGGACCGAACACCGGGGAGCTGTTTTTT,CASSARQGPNTGELFF
TRBJ2-7,few,TRBV10-3,NA,TGTGCCATCAGTGAAAGGTTTCGCCGCTCCTACGAGCAGTACTTC,CAISERFRRSYEQYF
TRBJ1-5,many,TRBV7-2,TRBD1,TGTGCCAGCAGCCGGACAGGGAGTCCCTTTGGCAATCAGCCCCAGCATTTT,CASSRTGSPFGNQPQHF